The 6 T cell receptor beta chains in this list originate from one sample, sequenced in a study of tumor-infiltrating lymphocytes in primary liver carcinoma. Co-extracted RNA and DNA came from approximately 20-30 mg of unsorted bulk tissue. Production of TCR beta cDNA used approximately 0.45 ug total RNA together with a constant-region primer. Three nested multiplex PCR rounds, a slightly modified ARM-PCR, produced the libraries for TCR beta. Both of the initial two PCR rounds ran for approximately 11 cycles and employed TRBV1-TRBV30 forward primers alongside a C-beta reverse primer. TCRdb passed the multiplex PCR reads through MiXCR, listing each CDR3 protein once. The sample lists about 200,000 distinct CDR3 sequences; around four fifths were seen once. Source material: tumor tissue from primary liver carcinoma. Receptors were obtained from a man between 40 and 49 years old with primary liver carcinoma and hepatitis B virus infection.

In the case of this clonotype: The germline gene is not matched at one end of the junction; a read error may be the cause. V and J are TRBV11-2 and TRBJ2-1; D perhaps matches TRBD1 (5 bases). The CDR3 extends over 17 amino acids. CDR1 and CDR2 (germline): SGHAT, FQNNGV. CDR3 sequence (DNA): TGTGCCAGCAGATTAGATAGGGGTGGGATGTTCTACAATGAGCAGTTCTTC. Translation gives CASRLDRGGMFYNEQFF. The full variable domain, its missing parts supplied by reference TRBV11-2 and TRBJ2-1, is EAGVAQSPRYKIIEKRQSVAFWCNPISGHATLYWYQQILGQGPKLLIQFQNNGVVDDSQLPKDRFSAERLKGVDSTLKIQPAKLEDSAVYLCASRLDRGGMFYNEQFFGPGTRLTVL.

Comments on this clonotype: A much larger clonotype is one base distant, so this may be a read error. This chain joins TRBV29-1 and TRBJ2-1; 9 positions match TRBD1. Germline V lookup: CDR1 SQVTM, CDR2 ANQGSEA. The CDR3 sequence is 16 residues long. With V trimmed by 7 bases and J by 3 bases, 13 bases remained unmatched. Here the CDR3 reads CSGALSTGGFYNEQFF. CDR3 DNA sequence: TGCAGCGGCGCCCTGTCGACAGGGGGTTTCTACAATGAGCAGTTCTTC.

This clonotype was picked up one time. The genes are TRBV29-1 and TRBJ2-6; 8 positions match TRBD2. Germline CDR1 reads SQVTM; CDR2 reads ANQGSEA. The trim removed 4 bases at V and 0 bases at J, leaving 11 bases unmatched. The CDR3 contains 18 residues. The CDR3 bases are TGCAGCGTTGGAGGGACTAGTGAGAGCCTCTCTGGGGCCAACGTCCTGACTTTC. Its protein product is CSVGGTSESLSGANVLTF.

As concerns this clonotype: Sequence at one end of the junction differs from germline and may be a read error. The chain uses TRBV6-1 and TRBJ2-1; either TRBD1 or TRBD2 may supply D (6 bases each). The length of the CDR3 is 15 residues. Germline CDR1 MNHNS, CDR2 SASEGT. The CDR3 DNA follows: TGTGCCAGCAGTGACAGACTGGGGGGCTACAATGAGCAGTTATTC. Residues: CASSDRLGGYNEQLF.

This clonotype is labeled medium-sized. This chain links TRBV6-5 with TRBJ2-5; tentatively, D is TRBD1 (6 bases). Germline V gives CDR1 MNHEY, CDR2 SVGAGI. This CDR3 contains 12 residues. V was shortened by 6 bases and J by 5 bases, with 10 bases between the two germline ends. The CDR3 sequence: CASSSQGETQYF. In nucleotides, the CDR3 is TGTGCCAGCAGCTCCCAGGGGGAGACCCAGTACTTC.

Only one count was recorded for this clonotype. V usage is TRBV12-3 or TRBV12-4 and J usage is TRBJ2-5; a possible D gene is TRBD2 (5 bases). The CDR3 sequence is 14 residues long. Trimming shortened V by 5 bases and J by 14 bases, and 24 bases separated the two germline ends. This chain's CDR3 is CASSIGTTFRTQYF. The CDR3 DNA reads TGTGCCAGCAGTATAGGAACCACCTTTCGGACTCAATACTTC.